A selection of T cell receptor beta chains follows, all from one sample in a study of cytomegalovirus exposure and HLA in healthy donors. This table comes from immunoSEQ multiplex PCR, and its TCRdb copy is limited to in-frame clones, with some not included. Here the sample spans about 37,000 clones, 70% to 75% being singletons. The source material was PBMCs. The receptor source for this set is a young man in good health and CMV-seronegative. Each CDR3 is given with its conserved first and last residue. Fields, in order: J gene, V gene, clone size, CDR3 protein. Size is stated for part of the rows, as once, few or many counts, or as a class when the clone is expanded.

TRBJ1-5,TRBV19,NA,CASSTGYLSNQPQHF
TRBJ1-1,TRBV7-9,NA,CASTRGTDNTEAFF
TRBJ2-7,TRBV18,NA,CASSPREGESYEQYF
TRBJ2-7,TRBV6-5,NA,CASSSAPPGVYEQYF
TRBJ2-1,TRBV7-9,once,CASSTRTSGGLLGYNEQFF
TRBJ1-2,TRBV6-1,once,CASSRQANGYGYTF
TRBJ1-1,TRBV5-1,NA,CASSFAPGQDTEAFF
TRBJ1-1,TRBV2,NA,CASQGQGNTEAFF
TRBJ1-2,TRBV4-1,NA,CASSQEWPGMGGYTF
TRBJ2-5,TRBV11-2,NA,CASSTGQGGRADETQYF
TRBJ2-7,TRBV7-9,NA,CASSSGSVTGGYEQYF
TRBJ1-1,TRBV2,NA,CASSGEGTGNTEAFF
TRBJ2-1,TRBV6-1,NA,CASGNRDRQGEQFF
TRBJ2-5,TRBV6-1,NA,CASSELAGSQETQYF
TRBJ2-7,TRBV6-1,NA,CASRTGVEQYF
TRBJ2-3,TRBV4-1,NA,CASSQKGTSGGDTQYF
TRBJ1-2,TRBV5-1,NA,CASSWTASNYGYTF
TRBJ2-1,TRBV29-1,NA,CSVEDLAGGGSSYNEQFF
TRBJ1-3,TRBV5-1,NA,CASSLAGNSGNTIYF
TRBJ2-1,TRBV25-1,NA,CASIQDRGANEQFF
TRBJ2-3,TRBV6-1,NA,CASSVRQGSFTDTQYF
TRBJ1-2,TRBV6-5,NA,CASSYAPDRAEGYTF
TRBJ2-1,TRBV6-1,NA,CASSEAVAGGYNEQFF
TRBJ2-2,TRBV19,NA,CASSKGLAGVGTGELFF
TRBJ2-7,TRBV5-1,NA,CASSSGQGENEQYF
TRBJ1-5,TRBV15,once,CATSRDRATGNQPQHF
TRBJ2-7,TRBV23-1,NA,CASSRTGTGGVDEQYF
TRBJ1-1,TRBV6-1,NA,CASSDYGNPEAFF
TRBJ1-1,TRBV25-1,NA,CASRLGANGVAFF
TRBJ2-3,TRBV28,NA,CASSSSPGRGVTDTQYF
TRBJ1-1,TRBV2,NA,CASTQAGREAFF
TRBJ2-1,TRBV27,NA,CASSPRLAQNNEQFF
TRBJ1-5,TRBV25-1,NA,CASSATGGAGQPQHF
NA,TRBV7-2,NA,CASSFPSSGGYEQYF
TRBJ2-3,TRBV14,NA,CASSQEHGGKTDTQYF
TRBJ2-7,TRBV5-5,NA,CASSLSQGAAYEQYF
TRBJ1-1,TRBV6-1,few,CASTPTANTEAFF
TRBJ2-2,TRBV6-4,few,CASSDTDRTGELFF
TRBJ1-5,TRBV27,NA,CASSLGGGSNQPQHF
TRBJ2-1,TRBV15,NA,CATSYPPSGYNEQFF
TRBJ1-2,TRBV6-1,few,CASSSMENYGYTF
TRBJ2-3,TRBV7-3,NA,CASSSREVRTDTQYF
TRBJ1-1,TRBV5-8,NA,CASTPTGWSTEAFF
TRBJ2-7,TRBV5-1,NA,CASSPGLVTEQYF
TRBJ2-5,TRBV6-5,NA,CASSYAVKETQYF
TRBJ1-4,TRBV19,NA,CASSTNRGEKLFF
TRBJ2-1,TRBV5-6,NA,CASSQRGGGAYREQFF
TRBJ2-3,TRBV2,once,CASLALVSTDTQYF
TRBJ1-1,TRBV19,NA,CASSGQVNTEAFF